This T cell receptor (beta chain) appears in the sequencing data of a study of blood T cell repertoires in COVID-19. Study-level information: Specimens from acute and convalescent COVID-19 originated in the United States, Italy and Spain. T cells, B-cell-depleted T cells, or PBMCs provided the cDNA or gDNA that served as material.

Seattle's enrolled individuals joined amid active infection and were then monitored longitudinally. Germline CDR1 is SGHVS and CDR2 is FQNEAQ. The J segment lost 5 bases and the V segment lost 1 base, leaving 9 bases of the junction unmatched. The CDR3 is 17 residues long. As processed by the authors: Nucleated cell number was recorded as an estimate derived from reference gene primer amplification. Here immunoSEQ multiplex PCR was the method, and the copy in TCRdb shows in-frame clones only, minus some. V and J calls and clone size come straight from that table; D and trimming were deduced from the DNA. The sample contains around 270,000 clones, about 87% of which appear only once.

The chain combines TRBV7-8 with TRBJ1-5; 9 nucleotides match TRBD1. The sequence came from a woman aged 55 to 70 with COVID-19, enrolled during active disease. Sequenced: peripheral blood. The chain's CDR3 is CASSLGTGAGRHQPQHF. In nucleotides, the CDR3 is TGTGCCAGCAGCTTAGGGACAGGGGCCGGGCGGCATCAGCCCCAGCATTTT. Together with reference TRBV7-8 and TRBJ1-5, the CDR3 gives the full variable domain: GAGVSQSPRYKVAKRGQDVALRCDPISGHVSLFWYQQALGQGPEFLTYFQNEAQLDKSGLPSDRFFAERPEGSVSTLKIQRTQQEDSAVYLCASSLGTGAGRHQPQHFGDGTRLSIL.